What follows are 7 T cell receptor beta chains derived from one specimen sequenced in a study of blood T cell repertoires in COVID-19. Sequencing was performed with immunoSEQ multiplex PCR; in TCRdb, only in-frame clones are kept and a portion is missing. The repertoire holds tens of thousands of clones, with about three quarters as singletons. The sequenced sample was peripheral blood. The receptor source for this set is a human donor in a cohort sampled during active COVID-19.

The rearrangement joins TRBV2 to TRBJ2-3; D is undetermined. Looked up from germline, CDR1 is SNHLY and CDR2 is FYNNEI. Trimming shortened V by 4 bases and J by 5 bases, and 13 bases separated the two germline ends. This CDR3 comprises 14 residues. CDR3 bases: TGTGCCAGCAGTGGGAAGGCCACGGGAGATACGCAGTATTTT. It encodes CASSGKATGDTQYF.

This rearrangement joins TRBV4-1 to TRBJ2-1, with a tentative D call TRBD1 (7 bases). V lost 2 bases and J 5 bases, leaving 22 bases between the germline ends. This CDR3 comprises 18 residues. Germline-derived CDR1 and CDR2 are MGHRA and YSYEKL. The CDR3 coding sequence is TGCGCCAGCAGCCAATACCCGGGGCAGGGGGGAGCGGACAATGAGCAGTTCTTC. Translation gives CASSQYPGQGGADNEQFF.

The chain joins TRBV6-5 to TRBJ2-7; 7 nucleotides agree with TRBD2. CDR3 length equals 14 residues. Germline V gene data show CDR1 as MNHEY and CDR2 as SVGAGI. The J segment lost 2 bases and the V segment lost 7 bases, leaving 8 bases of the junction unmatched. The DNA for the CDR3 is TGTGCCAGCAAAGGCGGGAGCCTAACCTACGAGCAGTACTTC. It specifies CASKGGSLTYEQYF.

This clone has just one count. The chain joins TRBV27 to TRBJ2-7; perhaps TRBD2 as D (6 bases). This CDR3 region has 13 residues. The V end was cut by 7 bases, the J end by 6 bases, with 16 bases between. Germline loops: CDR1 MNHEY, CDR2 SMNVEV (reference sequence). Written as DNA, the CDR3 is TGTGCCAGCACCGGGACTCCTTGGGGCGAGCAGTACTTC. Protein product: CASTGTPWGEQYF.

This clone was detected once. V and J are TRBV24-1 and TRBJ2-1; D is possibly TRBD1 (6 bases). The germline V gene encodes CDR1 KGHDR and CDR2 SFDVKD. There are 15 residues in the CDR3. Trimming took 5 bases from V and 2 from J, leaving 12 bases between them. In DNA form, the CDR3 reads TGTGCCACCAGTGGTACAGGGACCCCCTACAATGAGCAGTTCTTC. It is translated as CATSGTGTPYNEQFF.

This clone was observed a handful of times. The CDR3 sequence: CASSPLGGLNQPQHF. The CDR3 nucleotides are TGTGCCAGCAGTCCCCTCGGGGGGTTGAATCAGCCCCAGCATTTT. The chain recombines TRBV6-2 or TRBV6-3 with TRBJ1-5; possible D gene TRBD1, 5 bases. CDR1 and CDR2 from the germline V gene are MNHEY and SVGEGT. The CDR3 contains 15 residues. With 5 bases removed from V and 4 bases from J, the gap between germline ends came to 15 bases.

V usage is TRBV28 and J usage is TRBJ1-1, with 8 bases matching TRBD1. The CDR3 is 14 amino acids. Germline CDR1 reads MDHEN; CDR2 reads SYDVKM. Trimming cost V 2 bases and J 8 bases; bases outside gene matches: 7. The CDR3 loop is CASSLPGTGREAFF. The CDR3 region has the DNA TGTGCCAGCAGTTTACCGGGGACAGGCCGGGAAGCTTTCTTT. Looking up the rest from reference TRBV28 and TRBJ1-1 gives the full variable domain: DVKVTQSSRYLVKRTGEKVFLECVQDMDHENMFWYRQDPGLGLRLIYFSYDVKMKEKGDIPEGYSVSREKKERFSLILESASTNQTSMYLCASSLPGTGREAFFGQGTRLTVV.